The 19 T cell receptor beta chains given below trace back to one sample, sequenced in a study of T cell responses to AZD1222 COVID-19 vaccine. Sequencing was performed with immunoSEQ multiplex PCR; in TCRdb, only in-frame clones are kept and a portion is missing. The sample shows around 78,000 clones, roughly 90% of them seen only once. The starting material was peripheral blood, obtained 28 days after the second AZD1222 dose. The receptors stem from an adult who received the AZD1222 COVID-19 vaccine.

The J gene is TRBJ1-4, the V gene TRBV6-2 or TRBV6-3; D unresolved. The germline V gene encodes CDR1 MNHEY and CDR2 SVGEGT. V was pared by 0 bases and J by 7 bases, with 6 bases between. This CDR3 has 13 amino acids. CDR3 sequence: CASSYSRVEKLFF. CDR3 DNA: TGTGCCAGCAGTTACTCGAGAGTTGAAAAACTGTTTTTT.

This clone is a singleton in its sample. The rearrangement uses TRBV19 and TRBJ1-1; D gene ambiguous. The CDR3 has 12 residues. V was trimmed by 6 bases and J by 5 bases, leaving 10 bases between them. The germline CDR1 and CDR2 sequences are LNHDA and SQIVND (reference sequence). CDR3: CASRRVGTEAFF. For the CDR3, the DNA is TGTGCCAGTAGGCGGGTGGGGACTGAAGCTTTCTTT.

Regarding this clone: Other DNA sequences within the sample encode an identical CDR3. The chain uses TRBV18 and TRBJ1-1, with D perhaps TRBD1 (5 bases). CDR3 length: 13 residues. Germline V gene sequence: CDR1 KGHSH, CDR2 LQKENI. The V end was cut by 1 base, the J end by 3 bases, with 6 bases between. In nucleotides, the CDR3 is TGTGCCAGCTCACCACAAGGGGACACTGAAGCTTTCTTT. It yields the protein CASSPQGDTEAFF.

The chain combines TRBV4-1 with TRBJ1-1; no definite D call. The CDR3 is made up of 16 amino acids. The germline V gene has CDR1 MGHRA and CDR2 YSYEKL. V lost 2 bases to trimming and J lost 1 base, with 14 bases between them. CDR3 amino acids: CASSQTALKGNTEAFF. The CDR3 DNA sequence: TGCGCCAGCAGCCAAACAGCCCTAAAAGGGAACACTGAAGCTTTCTTT.

This clone came up a few times. The chain is built from TRBV30 and TRBJ1-2; no firm D call. V shed 0 bases and J shed 4 bases, with 9 bases lying between them. Germline CDR1 is GTSNPN and CDR2 is SVGIG (reference sequence). The CDR3 runs 13 residues. CDR3 in amino acids: CAWSVEATYGYTF. The DNA for the CDR3 is TGTGCCTGGAGTGTAGAGGCTACCTATGGCTACACCTTC. The full variable domain, in which reference TRBV30 and TRBJ1-2 provide the parts outside the CDR3, is SQTIHQWPATLVQPVGSPLSLECTVEGTSNPNLYWYRQAAGRGLQLLFYSVGIGQISSEVPQNLSASRPQDRQFILSSKKLLLSDSGFYLCAWSVEATYGYTFGSGTRLTVV.

The gene calls are TRBV7-6 and TRBJ2-7; D might be TRBD2 (7 bases). The length of the CDR3 is 15 residues. From germline, CDR1 is SGHVS and CDR2 FNYEAQ. Trimming took 5 bases from V and 3 from J, leaving 17 bases between them. CDR3 residues: CASSPSQGGGYEQYF. Here the CDR3 DNA reads TGTGCCAGCAGCCCGTCACAGGGAGGGGGCTACGAGCAGTACTTC.

The rearrangement joins TRBV13 to TRBJ2-2; 11 nucleotides align to TRBD2. Germline V gives CDR1 PRHDT, CDR2 FYEKMQ (reference sequence). Trimming cost V 8 bases and J 6 bases; bases outside gene matches: 8. CDR3 length: 15 amino acids. As DNA, the CDR3 is TGTGCCAGCCTACCCGGGACTAGCGGAGCCGGGGAGCTGTTTTTT. Encoded protein: CASLPGTSGAGELFF.

The chain links TRBV18 to TRBJ1-2; no reliable D call. From germline, CDR1 is KGHSH and CDR2 LQKENI. V was trimmed by 1 base and J by 8 bases, leaving 5 bases between them. There are 11 residues in the CDR3. The CDR3 sequence is CASSPQEGYTF. The CDR3 DNA is TGTGCCAGCTCACCACAGGAGGGCTACACCTTC.

This rearrangement joins TRBV7-2 to TRBJ2-7, with TRBD2 matching over 12 bases. Germline CDR1 reads SGHTA; CDR2 reads FQGNSA. V shed 5 bases, J shed 3 bases, and the junction held 2 bases outside the gene matches. CDR3 size: 14 residues. CDR3 residues: CASSATSGGYEQYF. The CDR3 DNA follows: TGTGCCAGCAGCGCGACTAGCGGGGGCTACGAGCAGTACTTC.

The CDR3, as DNA: TGTGCCAGCAGTTTATACAGGGGAGGGAGTCAGCCCCAGCATTTT. It encodes CASSLYRGGSQPQHF. The V gene is TRBV28, the J gene TRBJ1-5; TRBD1 matches at 7 bases. This CDR3 is 15 amino acids long. From germline, CDR1 is MDHEN and CDR2 SYDVKM. The V gene end was trimmed by 1 base and the J gene end by 6 bases; junction bases not matched to a gene: 6. Drawing the rest from reference TRBV28 and TRBJ1-5, the complete variable domain is DVKVTQSSRYLVKRTGEKVFLECVQDMDHENMFWYRQDPGLGLRLIYFSYDVKMKEKGDIPEGYSVSREKKERFSLILESASTNQTSMYLCASSLYRGGSQPQHFGDGTRLSIL.

This clone was seen only once. The V call is TRBV3-1 (or the pseudogene TRBV3-2), the J call TRBJ1-4, with a possible D match to TRBD1 (5 bases). Germline assignment: CDR1 LGHDT and CDR2 YNNKEL (reference sequence). The CDR3 contains 14 residues. V lost 1 base and J lost 4, with 7 bases in between. The CDR3 coding sequence is TGTGCCAGCAGCCAAGGGGGGATTAATGAAAAACTGTTTTTT. As protein: CASSQGGINEKLFF.

The chain recombines TRBV18 with TRBJ1-4; D not resolved. Trimming removed 3 bases at V and 0 bases at J, with 11 bases between. The CDR3 consists of 16 residues. Germline V CDR1 and CDR2: KGHSH, LQKENI. CDR3 sequence: CASSPGPRATNEKLFF. The CDR3 nucleotides are TGTGCCAGCTCACCCGGTCCTCGGGCAACTAATGAAAAACTGTTTTTT.

V gene TRBV5-4 combines with J gene TRBJ1-5; 7 positions match TRBD1. This CDR3 spans 14 amino acids. Per the germline V gene, CDR1 is SGHNT and CDR2 is YYREEE (reference sequence). The V gene end was trimmed by 5 bases and the J gene end by 2 bases; junction bases not matched to a gene: 4. DNA for the CDR3: TGTGCCAGCAGTGACGGACAGGGCAATCAGCCCCAGCATTTT. This translates into CASSDGQGNQPQHF.

This chain uses TRBV4-1 with TRBJ2-7; D possibly matches TRBD1 or TRBD2 (6 bases each). CDR3 length: 14 residues. The ends were cut back, 0 bases at V and 3 bases at J, with 9 bases in the middle. Germline assignment: CDR1 MGHRA and CDR2 YSYEKL. The DNA for the CDR3 is TGCGCCAGCAGCCAAGAAAAGGGGGGCTACGAGCAGTACTTC. This translates into CASSQEKGGYEQYF.

The J gene is TRBJ1-5, the V gene TRBV28; D remains unclear. Trimming left V 6 bases short and J 4 bases short, with 10 bases between. This CDR3 is 13 amino acids long. Germline V gene data show CDR1 as MDHEN and CDR2 as SYDVKM. CDR3 sequence reads: CASRAYNNQPQHF. CDR3 DNA: TGTGCCAGCAGGGCATATAATAATCAGCCCCAGCATTTT.

The chain couples TRBV19 to TRBJ1-6; 8 nucleotides agree with TRBD1. From germline, CDR1 is LNHDA and CDR2 SQIVND (reference sequence). V was pared by 7 bases and J by 0 bases, with 2 bases of the junction left unmatched. The CDR3 is 15 residues long. CDR3 sequence reads: CASTTGGSYNSPLHF. The CDR3 DNA reads as TGTGCCAGTACCACAGGGGGCTCCTATAATTCACCCCTCCACTTT.

The rearrangement joins TRBV19 to TRBJ1-1, with D possibly TRBD1 on 6 matching bases. V lost 3 bases and J lost 1, with 12 bases in between. The CDR3 consists of 15 residues. Germline CDR1 and CDR2: LNHDA and SQIVND (reference sequence). The CDR3 is CASSIQGGGNTEAFF. In DNA form, the CDR3 reads TGTGCCAGTAGTATTCAGGGAGGGGGGAACACTGAAGCTTTCTTT.

The J gene is TRBJ2-7, the V gene TRBV28; D perhaps matches TRBD2 (5 bases). V was shortened by 4 bases and J by 3 bases, with 7 bases between the two germline ends. The CDR3 covers 12 residues. CDR1 MDHEN and CDR2 SYDVKM come from the germline V gene. In DNA form, the CDR3 reads TGTGCCAGCAGTTCCGCGGGCTACGAGCAGTACTTC. It translates to CASSSAGYEQYF.

Worth noting for this clone: Other DNA sequences within the sample encode an identical CDR3. The V call is TRBV6-5, the J call TRBJ1-3, with D possibly being TRBD1 (6 bases). Germline CDR1 is MNHEY and CDR2 is SVGAGI. This CDR3 region has 15 residues. The ends were cut back, 0 bases at V and 1 base at J, with 7 bases in the middle. The CDR3 DNA sequence: TGTGCCAGCAGTTACTCTACAGGGTCTGGAAACACCATATATTTT. This sequence encodes CASSYSTGSGNTIYF.